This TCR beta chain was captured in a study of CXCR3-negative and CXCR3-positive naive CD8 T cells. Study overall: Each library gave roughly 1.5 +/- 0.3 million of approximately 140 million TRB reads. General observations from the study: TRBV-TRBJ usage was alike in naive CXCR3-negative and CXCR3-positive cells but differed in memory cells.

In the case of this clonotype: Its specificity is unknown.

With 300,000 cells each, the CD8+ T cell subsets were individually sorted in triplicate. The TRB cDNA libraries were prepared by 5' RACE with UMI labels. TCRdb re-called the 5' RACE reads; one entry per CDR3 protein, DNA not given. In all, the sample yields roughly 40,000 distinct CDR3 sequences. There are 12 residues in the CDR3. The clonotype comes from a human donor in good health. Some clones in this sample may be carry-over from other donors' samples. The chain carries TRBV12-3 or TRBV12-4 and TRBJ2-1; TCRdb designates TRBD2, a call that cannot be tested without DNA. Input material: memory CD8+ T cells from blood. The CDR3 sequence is CASGGASGEQFF.